This TCR beta chain was obtained from a study of blood T cell repertoires in COVID-19. Looking at the study overall: T cells, B-cell-depleted T cells, or PBMCs supplied cDNA or gDNA.

Original data processing: How many nucleated cells were present was estimated from reference gene primer amplification. Data came from immunoSEQ multiplex PCR; TCRdb stores just in-frame clones and leaves some out. Clone size and V and J calls were adopted from that table, with D and trimming inferred from the DNA. The sample lists 250,000 or so clones, around 89% occurring once. Patients from Seattle were sampled longitudinally, starting during active infection. This TCR derives from a man younger than 45 with COVID-19, enrolled during active disease. The specimen was peripheral blood.

The CDR3 loop reads CARSFKTGNTF. The DNA for the CDR3 is TGTGCCAGAAGCTTTAAAACAGGGAACACCTTC. This chain links TRBV7-5 with TRBJ1-2; the table's D call, TRBD1, was not checked against the DNA. TRBV7-5 is listed as a pseudogene. The CDR3 sequence is 11 residues long.